This TCR beta chain came from a study of cytomegalovirus exposure and HLA in healthy donors. Researchers ran the PCR with 60 Vbeta and 13 Jbeta primers. Profiled with immunoSEQ multiplex PCR; TCRdb holds only in-frame clones, not every one. The sample has approximately 87,000 clones, roughly 86% seen once. J gave up 6 bases and V 5 bases, and 4 bases lay outside the gene matches. The CDR3 is 14 amino acids. CDR1 is LNHDA and CDR2 is SQIVND in the germline V gene (reference sequence). This clone was seen more than once but under ten times. The sequencing input was PBMCs. This chain joins TRBV19 and TRBJ1-5; 10 bases align to TRBD1. The sequence was obtained from a woman under 30 in good health and CMV-seropositive. CDR3 loop: CASSRQGATQPQHF. The CDR3 DNA reads as TGTGCCAGTAGTCGACAGGGGGCCACTCAGCCCCAGCATTTT.